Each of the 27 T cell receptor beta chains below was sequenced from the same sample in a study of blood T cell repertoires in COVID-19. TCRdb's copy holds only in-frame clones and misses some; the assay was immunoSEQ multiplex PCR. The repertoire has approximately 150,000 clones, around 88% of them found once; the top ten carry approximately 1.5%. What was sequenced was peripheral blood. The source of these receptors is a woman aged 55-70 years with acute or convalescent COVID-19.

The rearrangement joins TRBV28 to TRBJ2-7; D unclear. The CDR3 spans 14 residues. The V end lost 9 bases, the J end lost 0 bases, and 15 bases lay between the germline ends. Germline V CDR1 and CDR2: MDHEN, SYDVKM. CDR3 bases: TGTGCCAGTTCAGGAAAATATCGCTCCTACGAGCAGTACTTC. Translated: CASSGKYRSYEQYF.

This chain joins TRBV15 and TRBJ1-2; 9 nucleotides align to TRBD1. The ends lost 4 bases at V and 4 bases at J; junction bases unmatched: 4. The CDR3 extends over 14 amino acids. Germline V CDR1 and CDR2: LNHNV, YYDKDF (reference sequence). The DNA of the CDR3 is TGTGCCACCAGCATGCGGACAGGGGCCTATGGCTACACCTTC. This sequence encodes CATSMRTGAYGYTF.

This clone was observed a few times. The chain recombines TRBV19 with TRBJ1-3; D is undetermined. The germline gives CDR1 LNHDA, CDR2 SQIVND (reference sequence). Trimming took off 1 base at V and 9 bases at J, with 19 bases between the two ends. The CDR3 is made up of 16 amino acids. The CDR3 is CASSIVYGNPDGTIYF. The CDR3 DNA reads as TGTGCCAGTAGTATAGTGTACGGGAACCCCGATGGCACCATATATTTT.

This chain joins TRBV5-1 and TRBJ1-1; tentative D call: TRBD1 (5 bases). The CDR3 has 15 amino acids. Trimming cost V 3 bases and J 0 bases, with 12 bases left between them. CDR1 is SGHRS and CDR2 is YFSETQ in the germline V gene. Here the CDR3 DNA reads TGCGCCAGCAGCTCCTCGGCAGGGCTGAACACTGAAGCTTTCTTT. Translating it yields CASSSSAGLNTEAFF.

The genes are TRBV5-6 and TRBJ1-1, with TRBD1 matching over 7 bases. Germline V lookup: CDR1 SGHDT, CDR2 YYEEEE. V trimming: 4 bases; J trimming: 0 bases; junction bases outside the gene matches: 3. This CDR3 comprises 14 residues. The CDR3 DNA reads TGTGCCAGCAGCCGACAGGGCATGAACACTGAAGCTTTCTTT. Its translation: CASSRQGMNTEAFF.

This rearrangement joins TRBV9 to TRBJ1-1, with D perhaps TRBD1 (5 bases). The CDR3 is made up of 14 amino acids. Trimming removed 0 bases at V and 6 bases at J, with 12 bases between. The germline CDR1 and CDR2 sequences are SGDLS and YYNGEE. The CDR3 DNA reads TGTGCCAGCAGCGTAGGGGGGGTTAGCGCTGAAGCTTTCTTT. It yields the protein CASSVGGVSAEAFF.

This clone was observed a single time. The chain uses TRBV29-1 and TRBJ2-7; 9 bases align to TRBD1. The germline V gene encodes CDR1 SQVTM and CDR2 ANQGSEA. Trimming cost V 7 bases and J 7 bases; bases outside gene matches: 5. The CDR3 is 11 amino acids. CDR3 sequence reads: CSGGTGREQYF. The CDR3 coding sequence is TGCAGCGGTGGGACAGGGCGGGAGCAGTACTTC.

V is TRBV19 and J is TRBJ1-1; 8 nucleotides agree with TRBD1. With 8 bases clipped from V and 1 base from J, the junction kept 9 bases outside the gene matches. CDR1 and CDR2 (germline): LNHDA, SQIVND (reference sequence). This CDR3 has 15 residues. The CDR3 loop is CASSQQGVWNTEAFF. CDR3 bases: TGTGCCAGTTCACAACAGGGGGTTTGGAACACTGAAGCTTTCTTT.

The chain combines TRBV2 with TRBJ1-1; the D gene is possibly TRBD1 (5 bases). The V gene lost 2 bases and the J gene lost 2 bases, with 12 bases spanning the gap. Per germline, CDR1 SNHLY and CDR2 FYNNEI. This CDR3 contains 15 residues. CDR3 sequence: CASSEQGLLNTEAFF. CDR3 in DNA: TGTGCCAGCAGTGAACAGGGATTATTAAACACTGAAGCTTTCTTT.

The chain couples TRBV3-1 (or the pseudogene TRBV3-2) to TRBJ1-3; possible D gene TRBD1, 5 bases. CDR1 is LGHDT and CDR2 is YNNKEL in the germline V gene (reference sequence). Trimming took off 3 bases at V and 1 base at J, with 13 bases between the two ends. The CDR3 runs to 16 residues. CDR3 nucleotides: TGTGCCAGCAGCCATGGGTTAGGGGCTTCTGGAAACACCATATATTTT. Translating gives CASSHGLGASGNTIYF.

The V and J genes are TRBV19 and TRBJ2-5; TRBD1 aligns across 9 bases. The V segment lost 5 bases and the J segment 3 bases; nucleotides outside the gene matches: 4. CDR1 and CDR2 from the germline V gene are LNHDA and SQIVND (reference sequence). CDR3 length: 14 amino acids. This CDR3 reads CASSPGDREETQYF. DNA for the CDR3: TGTGCCAGTAGTCCAGGGGACAGGGAAGAGACCCAGTACTTC.

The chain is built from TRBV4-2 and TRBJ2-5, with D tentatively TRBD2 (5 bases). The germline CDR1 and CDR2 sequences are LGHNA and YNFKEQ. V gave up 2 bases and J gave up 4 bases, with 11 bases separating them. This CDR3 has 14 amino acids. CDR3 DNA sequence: TGTGCCAGCAGCCAAATTGGAGGTGGAGAGACCCAGTACTTC. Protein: CASSQIGGGETQYF.

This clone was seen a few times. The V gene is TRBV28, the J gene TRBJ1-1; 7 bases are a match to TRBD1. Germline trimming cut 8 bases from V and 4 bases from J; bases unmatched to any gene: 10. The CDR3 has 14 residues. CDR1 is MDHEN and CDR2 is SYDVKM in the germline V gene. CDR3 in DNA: TGTGCCAGCGCCCCCGGACAGGCTCGCACTGAAGCTTTCTTT. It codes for CASAPGQARTEAFF.

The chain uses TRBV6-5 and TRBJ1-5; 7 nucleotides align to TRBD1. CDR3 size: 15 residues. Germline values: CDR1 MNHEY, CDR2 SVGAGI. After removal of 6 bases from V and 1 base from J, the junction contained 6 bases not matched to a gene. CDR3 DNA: TGTGCCAGCAGCCCATCAGGGGGGAGCAATCAGCCCCAGCATTTT. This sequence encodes CASSPSGGSNQPQHF.

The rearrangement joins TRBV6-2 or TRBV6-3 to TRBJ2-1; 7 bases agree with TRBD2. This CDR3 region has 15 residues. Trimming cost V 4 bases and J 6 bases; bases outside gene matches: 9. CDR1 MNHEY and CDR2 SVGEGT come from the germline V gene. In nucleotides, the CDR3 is TGTGCCAGCAGTTGGAGGACTAGGTGGCTCAATGAGCAGTTCTTC. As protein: CASSWRTRWLNEQFF.

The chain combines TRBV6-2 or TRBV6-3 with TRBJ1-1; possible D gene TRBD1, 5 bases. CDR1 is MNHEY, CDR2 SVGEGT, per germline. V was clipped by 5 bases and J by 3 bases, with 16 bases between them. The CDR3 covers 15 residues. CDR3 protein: CASSTGGAMDTEAFF. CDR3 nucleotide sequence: TGTGCCAGCAGTACCGGGGGAGCCATGGACACTGAAGCTTTCTTT.

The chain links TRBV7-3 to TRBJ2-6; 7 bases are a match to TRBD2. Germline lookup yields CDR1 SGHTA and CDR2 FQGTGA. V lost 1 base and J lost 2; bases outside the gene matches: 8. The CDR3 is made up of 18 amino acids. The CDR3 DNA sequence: TGTGCCAGCAGCTTAATCGCTAGCGGCCCAACTGGGGCCAACGTCCTGACTTTC. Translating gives CASSLIASGPTGANVLTF.

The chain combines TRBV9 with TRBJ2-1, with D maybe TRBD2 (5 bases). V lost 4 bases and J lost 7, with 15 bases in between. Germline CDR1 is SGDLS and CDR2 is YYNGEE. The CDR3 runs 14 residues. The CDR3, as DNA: TGTGCCAGCAGCCCGTGGGAGAGTAGAAATGAGCAGTTCTTC. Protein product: CASSPWESRNEQFF.

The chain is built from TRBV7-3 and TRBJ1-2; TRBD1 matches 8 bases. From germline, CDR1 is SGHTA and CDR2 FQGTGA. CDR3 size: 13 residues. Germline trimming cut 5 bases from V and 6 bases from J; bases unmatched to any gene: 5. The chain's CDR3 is CASSDRGGDGYTF. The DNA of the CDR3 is TGTGCCAGCAGCGACAGGGGAGGTGATGGCTACACCTTC.

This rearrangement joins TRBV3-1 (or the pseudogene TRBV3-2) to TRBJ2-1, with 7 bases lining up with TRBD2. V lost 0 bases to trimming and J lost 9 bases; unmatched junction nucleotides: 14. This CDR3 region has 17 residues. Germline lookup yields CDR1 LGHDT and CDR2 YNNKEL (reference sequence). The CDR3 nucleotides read TGTGCCAGCAGCCAAGATCTCTCGGCGGGGGTCCGCGGTGAGCAGTTCTTC. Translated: CASSQDLSAGVRGEQFF.

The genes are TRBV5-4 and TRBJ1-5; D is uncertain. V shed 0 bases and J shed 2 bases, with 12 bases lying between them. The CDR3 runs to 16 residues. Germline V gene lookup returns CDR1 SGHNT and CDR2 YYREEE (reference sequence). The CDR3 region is CASSLDGSIRNQPQHF. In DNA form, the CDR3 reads TGTGCCAGCAGCTTGGACGGGAGTATTCGCAATCAGCCCCAGCATTTT.

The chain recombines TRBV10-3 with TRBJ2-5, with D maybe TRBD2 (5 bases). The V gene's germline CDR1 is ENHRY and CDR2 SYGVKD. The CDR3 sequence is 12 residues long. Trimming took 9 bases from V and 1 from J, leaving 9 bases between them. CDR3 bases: TGTGCCATAGGACTGCCCCAAGAGACCCAGTACTTC. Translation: CAIGLPQETQYF.

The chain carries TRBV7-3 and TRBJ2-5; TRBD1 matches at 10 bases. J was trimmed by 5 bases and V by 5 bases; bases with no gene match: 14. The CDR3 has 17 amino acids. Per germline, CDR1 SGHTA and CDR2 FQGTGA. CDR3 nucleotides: TGTGCCAGCAGCAATAGCCCCGGACAGGGGGTATGGGAGACCCAGTACTTC. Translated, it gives CASSNSPGQGVWETQYF.

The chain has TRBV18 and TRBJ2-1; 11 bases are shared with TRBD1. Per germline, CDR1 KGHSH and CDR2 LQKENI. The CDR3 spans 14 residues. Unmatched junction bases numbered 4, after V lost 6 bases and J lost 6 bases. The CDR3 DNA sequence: TGTGCCAGCTCGCCGGGACAGGGGGTCAATGAGCAGTTCTTC. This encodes CASSPGQGVNEQFF.

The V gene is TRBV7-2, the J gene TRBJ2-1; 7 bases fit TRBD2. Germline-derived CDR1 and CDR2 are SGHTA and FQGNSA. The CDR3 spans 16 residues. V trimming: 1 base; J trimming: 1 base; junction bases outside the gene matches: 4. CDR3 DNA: TGTGCCAGCAGCTTAGTTGGCGGGGGTTCCTACAATGAGCAGTTCTTC. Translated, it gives CASSLVGGGSYNEQFF.

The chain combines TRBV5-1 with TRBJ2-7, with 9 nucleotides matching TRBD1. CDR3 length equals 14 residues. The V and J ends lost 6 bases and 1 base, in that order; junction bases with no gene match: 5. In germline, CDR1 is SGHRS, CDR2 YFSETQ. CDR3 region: CASTTGGASYEQYF. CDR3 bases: TGCGCCAGCACAACAGGGGGCGCTTCCTACGAGCAGTACTTC.

The DNA for the CDR3 is TGTGCCAGCAGCTTGTACCGAGGGGGCTACACCTTC. This translates into CASSLYRGGYTF. This sequence joins TRBV5-5 and TRBJ1-2, with D unresolved. V was shortened by 1 base and J by 8 bases, with 9 bases between the two germline ends. The length of the CDR3 is 12 residues. Germline assignment: CDR1 SGHKS and CDR2 YYEKEE (reference sequence). Full variable domain (remainder filled in from reference TRBV5-5 and TRBJ1-2): DAGVTQSPTHLIKTRGQQVTLRCSPISGHKSVSWYQQVLGQGPQFIFQYYEKEERGRGNFPDRFSARQFPNYSSELNVNALLLGDSALYLCASSLYRGGYTFGSGTRLTVV.